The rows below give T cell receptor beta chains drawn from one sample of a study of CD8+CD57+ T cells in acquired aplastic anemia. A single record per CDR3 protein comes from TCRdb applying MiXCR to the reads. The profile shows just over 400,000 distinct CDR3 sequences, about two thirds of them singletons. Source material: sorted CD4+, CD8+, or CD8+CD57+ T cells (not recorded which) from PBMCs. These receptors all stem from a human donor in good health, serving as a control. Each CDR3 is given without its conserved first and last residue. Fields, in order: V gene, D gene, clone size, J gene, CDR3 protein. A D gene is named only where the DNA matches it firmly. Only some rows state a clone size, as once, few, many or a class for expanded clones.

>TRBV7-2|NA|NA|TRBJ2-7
ASSGDGVSAGQY
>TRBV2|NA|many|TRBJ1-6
AGSINGNSPLH
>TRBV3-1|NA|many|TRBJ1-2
ASSQGEIYGYT
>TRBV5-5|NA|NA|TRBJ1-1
ASSLAPKTMNTEAF
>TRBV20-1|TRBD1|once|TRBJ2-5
SASLGQQETQY
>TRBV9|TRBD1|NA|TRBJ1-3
ASSAYRDSSGNTIY
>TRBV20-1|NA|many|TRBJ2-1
SASRELYNEQF
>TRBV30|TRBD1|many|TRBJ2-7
AWTFDRGGPYEQY
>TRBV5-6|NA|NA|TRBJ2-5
AGSLRVGAGETQY
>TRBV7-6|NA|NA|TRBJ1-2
ASSIEGGNYGYT
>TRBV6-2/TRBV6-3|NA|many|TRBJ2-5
ASSGTEKMTQY
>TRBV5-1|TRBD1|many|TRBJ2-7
ASQPTPGTDYEQY
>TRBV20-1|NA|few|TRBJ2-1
SATPPGGPLSYNEQF
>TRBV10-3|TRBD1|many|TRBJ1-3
AIRGSHGTGGNTIY
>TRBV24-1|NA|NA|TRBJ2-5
ATSGYPGTKETQY
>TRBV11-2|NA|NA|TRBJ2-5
ASSLETNLSETQY
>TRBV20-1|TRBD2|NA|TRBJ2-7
SARTSGTYEQY
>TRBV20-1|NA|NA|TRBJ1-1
SARAIWGGPF
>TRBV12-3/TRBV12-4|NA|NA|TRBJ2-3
ASRSPSADTQY
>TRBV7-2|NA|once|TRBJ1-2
ASSLVMGNYGYT
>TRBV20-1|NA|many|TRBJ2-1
SARDSGTDYNEQF
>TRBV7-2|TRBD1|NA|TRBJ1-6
ASSLAGDRARGA
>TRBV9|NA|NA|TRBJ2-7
ASSVRQEDTEAY
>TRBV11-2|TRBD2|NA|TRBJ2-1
ASSSVGTSGTNNEQF
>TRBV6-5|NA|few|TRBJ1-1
ASSHKEGDTEAF
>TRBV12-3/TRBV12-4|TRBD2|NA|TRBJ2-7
ASSLGTSGRGQY
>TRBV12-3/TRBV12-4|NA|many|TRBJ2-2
ASSPWGVDTGELF
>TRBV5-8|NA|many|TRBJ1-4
ASSRLTDATNEKLF
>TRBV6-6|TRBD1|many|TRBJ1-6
ASSYSGQSNSYNSPLH
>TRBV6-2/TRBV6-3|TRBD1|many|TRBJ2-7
ASRPSPRGIPYEQY
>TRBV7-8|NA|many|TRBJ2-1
ASSLALAEDNEQF
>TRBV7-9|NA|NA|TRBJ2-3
ASSVGPDVKDFQY
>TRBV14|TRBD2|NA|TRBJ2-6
ASSCSGGANEQS
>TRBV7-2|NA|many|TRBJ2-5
ASSLEIRGTQY
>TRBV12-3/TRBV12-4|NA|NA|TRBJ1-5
ASLSGSGQPFDQPQH
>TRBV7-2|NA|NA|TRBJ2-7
ASRADRGEQN
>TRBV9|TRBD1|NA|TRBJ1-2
ASSVGGQETTQYT
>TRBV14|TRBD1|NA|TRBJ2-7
ASKGTGSRSYEQY
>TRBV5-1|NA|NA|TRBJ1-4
ASSRPGTGGEKLF
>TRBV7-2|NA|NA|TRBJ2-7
ASSSDVGYERY
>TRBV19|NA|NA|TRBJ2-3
ASSIGGPDTQY
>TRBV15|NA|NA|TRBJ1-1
ATSSKGAAAEAF
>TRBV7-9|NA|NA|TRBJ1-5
ASIFTGNQPQH
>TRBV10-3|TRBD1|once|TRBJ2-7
AIRPTGGLSYEQY
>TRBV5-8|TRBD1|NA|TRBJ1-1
ASNRQGVGTEAF
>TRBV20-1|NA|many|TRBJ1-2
SARGLDNYGYT
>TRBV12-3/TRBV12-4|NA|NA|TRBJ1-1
ASRMGGVTEAF